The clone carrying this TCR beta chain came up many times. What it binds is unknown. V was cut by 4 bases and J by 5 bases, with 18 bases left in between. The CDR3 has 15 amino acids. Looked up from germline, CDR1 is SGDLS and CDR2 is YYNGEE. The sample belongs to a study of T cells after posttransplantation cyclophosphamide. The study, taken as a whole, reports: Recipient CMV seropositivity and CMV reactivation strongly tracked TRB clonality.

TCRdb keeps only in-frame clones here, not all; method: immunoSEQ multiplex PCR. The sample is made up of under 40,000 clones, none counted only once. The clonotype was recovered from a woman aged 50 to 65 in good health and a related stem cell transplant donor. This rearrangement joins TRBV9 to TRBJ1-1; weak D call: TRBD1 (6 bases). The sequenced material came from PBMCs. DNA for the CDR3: TGTGCCAGCAGCATCCTAACAGGGCTGAGTACTGAAGCTTTCTTT. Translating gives CASSILTGLSTEAFF.